This TCR beta chain was retrieved from a study of patients and donors after allogeneic stem cell transplantation. This clonotype was seen only a few times. V was clipped by 3 bases and J by 4 bases; unmatched bases: 6. This CDR3 spans 15 amino acids. Via MiXCR, TCRdb re-called the RT-PCR reads, giving one row per CDR3 protein. The sample lists approximately 160,000 distinct CDR3 sequences, approximately 25% seen once, with roughly 26% in the top ten. Sequencing input: blood, either unsorted or a sorted T cell fraction (not recorded which). This rearrangement joins TRBV12-3 or TRBV12-4 to TRBJ2-3; 8 positions match TRBD1. The receptor comes from a human donor who was either an allogeneic HSCT recipient or a stem cell or donor lymphocyte infusion donor (not recorded which). It is not recorded whose cells these are; they may come from a transplant donor. CDR3 sequence (DNA): TGTGCCAGCAGTTTGGGGACAGGAGGCCCAGATACGCAGTATTTT. It translates to CASSLGTGGPDTQYF.